This TCR beta chain was found in a study of siplizumab effects on memory and regulatory T cells. TCRdb keeps only in-frame clones here, not all; method: immunoSEQ multiplex PCR. The table includes 18,000 or so clones, over 45% detected once. As concerns this clone: Its antigen is unidentified.

V lost 8 bases to trimming and J lost 5 bases; unmatched junction nucleotides: 5. CDR1 and CDR2 from the germline V gene are KGHSH and LQKENI. CDR3 length: 13 residues. In the mixed lymphocyte reaction, cells were cocultured for over 5 days at 37°C. The receptor comes from a human donor in good health; the cells came from an allogeneic mixed lymphocyte reaction. This chain joins TRBV18 and TRBJ1-4; 7 bases match TRBD1. The sample taken for sequencing was CFSE-low (dividing) CD4+ T cells sorted from an allogeneic mixed lymphocyte reaction. The CDR3 is CASRQGGNEKLFF. CDR3 DNA: TGTGCCAGCCGACAGGGTGGGAATGAAAAACTGTTTTTT.